This is a list of T cell receptor beta chains from one sample in a study of regulatory T cells in long-lasting Graves disease. TCRdb used MiXCR to reprocess the multiplex PCR reads, holding one entry per CDR3 protein. The data show 360,000 or so distinct CDR3 sequences, approximately 10% seen once. These data also featured in a second study, about T cells in Graves' hyperthyroidism and ophthalmopathy.

The specimen was peripheral blood mononuclear cells (PBMCs), collected at new diagnosis, from a patient treated with antithyroid drugs. The receptors come from a woman aged 18-35 years with Graves disease. The CDR3 runs from the conserved cysteine through the conserved F or W. The order of the fields is J gene, clone size, D gene, V gene, CDR3 DNA, CDR3 protein. A D gene is named only where the DNA matches it firmly. The listing skips clone size in some rows; elsewhere it reads once, few, many or a size class.

TRBJ2-2 | . | . | TRBV19 | TGTGCCAGTAGTATAATCCCGAACACCGGGGAGCTGTTTTTT | CASSIIPNTGELFF
TRBJ1-1 | few | TRBD1 | TRBV9 | TGTGCCAGCACCGAGAGGGGACAGAGCAAAGAAGCTTTCTTT | CASTERGQSKEAFF
TRBJ1-1 | many | . | TRBV6-5 | TGTGCCAGCAGTTACTCAATCGGGTACCCCACTGAAGCTTTCTTT | CASSYSIGYPTEAFF
TRBJ2-2 | many | . | TRBV20-1 | TGCAGTGCTAGCGACCCGGGACCTAGAATGGGGGAGCTGTTTTTT | CSASDPGPRMGELFF
TRBJ2-7 | . | TRBD1 | TRBV27 | TGTGCCAGCAGTTCTGTAACGGGACAGTCGTTCGAGCAGTACTTC | CASSSVTGQSFEQYF
TRBJ2-7 | many | TRBD2 | TRBV5-1 | TGCGCCAGCAGCAGTAAAAGCGGGACCGCACCCTACGAGCAGTACTTC | CASSSKSGTAPYEQYF
TRBJ2-1 | . | . | TRBV20-1 | TGCAGCCACTGGCCCCGGGACAATGAGCAGTTCTTC | CSHWPRDNEQFF
TRBJ2-1 | many | . | TRBV2 | TGTGCCAGCAGTGAGTGGTCTGTAGTAGGTGAGCAGTTCTTC | CASSEWSVVGEQFF
TRBJ2-7 | . | TRBD2 | TRBV7-9 | TGTGCCAGCAGCCTGGTAAGCGGGAGTCGACCGTACTACGAGCAGTACTTC | CASSLVSGSRPYYEQYF
TRBJ2-6 | . | TRBD2 | TRBV20-1 | TGCAGTGCTAGAGGTGGTAGCGGGAGGCCATTCTCTGGGGCCAACGTCCTGACTTTC | CSARGGSGRPFSGANVLTF
TRBJ2-1 | few | . | TRBV19 | TGTGCCAGTAGTACGCAAATGGGGCTAGGCAATGAGCAGTTCTTC | CASSTQMGLGNEQFF
TRBJ2-4 | . | TRBD1 | TRBV11-2 | TGTGCCAGCAGCTTCACCCCCGGGACAGGGGGAGGGACGAACATTCAGTACTTC | CASSFTPGTGGGTNIQYF
TRBJ1-1 | many | TRBD1 | TRBV18 | TGTGCCAGCTCACCTAATGACAGGGGTTGGACTGAAGCTTTCTTT | CASSPNDRGWTEAFF
TRBJ2-4 | few | . | TRBV9 | TGTGCCAGCAGCCGGCCCGAGGGGAACATTCAGTACTTC | CASSRPEGNIQYF
TRBJ1-1 | many | . | TRBV13 | TGTGCCAGCAGCTTCGGGCGGGTATTTGAAGCTATCTTT | CASSFGRVFEAIF
TRBJ2-3 | many | . | TRBV11-2 | TGTGCCAGCAGCTTCGGTGGGGGGAGAACAGATACGCAGTATTTT | CASSFGGGRTDTQYF
TRBJ2-3 | . | . | TRBV9 | TGTGCCAGCAGCGTAGTAGAGAGGGTGGATACGCAGTATTTT | CASSVVERVDTQYF
TRBJ2-1 | many | TRBD2 | TRBV5-1 | TGCGCCAGCAGCTTGAGTCTAGCGGGAGGCAACAATGAGCAGTTCTTC | CASSLSLAGGNNEQFF
TRBJ2-3 | many | . | TRBV28 | TGTGCCAGCAGTTTAGAATGGTCGGGTTTACGGTCGCAGTATTTT | CASSLEWSGLRSQYF
TRBJ1-1 | few | TRBD1 | TRBV19 | TGTGCCAGTAACAGGGGGCCGTTTCTTGAAGCTTTCTTT | CASNRGPFLEAFF
TRBJ2-7 | many | . | TRBV7-9 | TGTGCCAGCAGCCCACCGGCCGCATACGAGCAGTACTTC | CASSPPAAYEQYF
TRBJ2-7 | many | . | TRBV7-9 | TGTGCCAGCAGCTTAGATACCTACGAGCAGTACTTC | CASSLDTYEQYF
TRBJ2-5 | . | TRBD2 | TRBV4-2 | TGTGCCAGCAGCCAAGATGGTCGGACTAGCGGGGGGGCCGTAGAGGCCCAGTACTTC | CASSQDGRTSGGAVEAQYF
TRBJ2-7 | many | TRBD2 | TRBV11-2 | TGTGCCAGCAGCCAAGGACTAGCGGGGACCTACGAGCAGTACTTC | CASSQGLAGTYEQYF
TRBJ2-7 | many | . | TRBV25-1 | TGTGCCAGCAGTGATTCGGCAGGGTCGAGATCCGAGCAGTACTTC | CASSDSAGSRSEQYF
TRBJ1-1 | . | . | TRBV12-3/TRBV12-4 | TGTGCCAGCAGTTTTTTTGTCTGGGACGTCACTGAAGCTTTCTTT | CASSFFVWDVTEAFF
TRBJ1-1 | many | TRBD1 | TRBV5-1 | TGCGCCAGCAGCGTGGACAGGGGAACTGAAGCTTTCTTT | CASSVDRGTEAFF
TRBJ2-1 | many | TRBD2 | TRBV29-1 | TGCAGCGTTGGGTATAGCGGGAGGCCCTACAATGAGCAGTTCTTC | CSVGYSGRPYNEQFF
TRBJ2-1 | many | TRBD2 | TRBV2 | TGTGCCAGCAGCGCCCCTAGCGGGGGGATCTCCTACAATGAGCAGTTCTTC | CASSAPSGGISYNEQFF
TRBJ2-5 | many | . | TRBV7-9 | TGTGCCAGCAGCCACCACGGCGGGGAGACCCAGTACTTC | CASSHHGGETQYF
TRBJ1-1 | many | TRBD1 | TRBV28 | TGTGCCAGCAGGATAGTCCTGGCAGGGGGTCAGGGCACTGAAGCTTTCTTT | CASRIVLAGGQGTEAFF
TRBJ2-1 | . | TRBD2 | TRBV19 | TGTGCCAGTAGTATGGAGGTGGGAGGGCCGGAACTGAGAGATTTTAGCTCCTACAATGAGCAGTTCTTC | CASSMEVGGPELRDFSSYNEQFF
TRBJ2-7 | many | TRBD2 | TRBV28 | TGTGCCAGCAGTTCGAGCCGAAACAGCGGGGAATTCTACGAGCAGTACTTC | CASSSSRNSGEFYEQYF
TRBJ1-5 | . | TRBD1 | TRBV19 | TGTGCCAGTAGTATATGGGGGACAGTTAGCAATCAGCCCCAGCATTTT | CASSIWGTVSNQPQHF
TRBJ2-6 | many | . | TRBV20-1 | TGCAGTGCTAGGGGGGTGAGGGCTTCGACGGGGGCCAACGTCCTGACTTTC | CSARGVRASTGANVLTF
TRBJ1-1 | many | TRBD1 | TRBV18 | TGTGCCAGCTCACCCTTGGGACAGGGGACTGAAGCTTTCTTT | CASSPLGQGTEAFF